This is a list of T cell receptor beta chains from one sample in a study of blood T cell repertoires in COVID-19. The method was immunoSEQ multiplex PCR; TCRdb's version includes in-frame clones alone and lacks a portion of them. The sample holds 150,000 to 250,000 clones, about 80% seen once. Sequenced input: PBMCs or T cells enriched from blood (not recorded which). All receptors come from a man aged 40-49 years who had recovered from COVID-19. CDR3s include the opening cysteine and the closing phenylalanine or tryptophan. A D gene is named only where the DNA matches it firmly.

V gene	J gene	D gene	CDR3 protein	CDR3 DNA
TRBV11-2	TRBJ1-1	-	CASSYRQSNRMNTEAFF	TGTGCCAGCAGCTACCGACAGTCTAATCGTATGAACACTGAAGCTTTCTTT
TRBV14	TRBJ2-3	TRBD1	CASSQRSGQVFTDTQYF	TGTGCCAGCAGCCAGCGATCGGGACAGGTGTTCACAGATACGCAGTATTTT
TRBV28	TRBJ1-2	TRBD1	CASRPGQGGYGYTF	TGTGCCAGCAGACCGGGACAGGGAGGCTATGGCTACACCTTC
TRBV3-1/TRBV3-2	TRBJ1-1	-	CASSLLVNTEAFF	TGTGCCAGCAGCCTACTCGTGAACACTGAAGCTTTCTTT
TRBV28	TRBJ1-2	TRBD1	CATGGVVGYTF	TGTGCCACAGGGGGCGTTGTTGGCTACACCTTC
TRBV5-1	TRBJ2-3	TRBD1	CASSSTGGVLTDTQYF	TGCGCCAGCAGCTCCACAGGGGGCGTCCTCACAGATACGCAGTATTTT
TRBV30	TRBJ1-1	TRBD1	CAWTGQPKNTEAFF	TGTGCCTGGACGGGACAGCCCAAGAACACTGAAGCTTTCTTT
TRBV7-9	TRBJ1-2	TRBD1	CASSSLDRGGGYTF	TGTGCCAGCTCCTCTTTGGACAGGGGTGGAGGCTACACCTTC
TRBV7-9	TRBJ2-7	-	CASSKQGPEQYF	TGTGCCAGCAGCAAACAGGGCCCCGAGCAGTACTTC
TRBV11-2	TRBJ2-2	TRBD1	CASSQKTGTNTGELFF	TGTGCCAGCAGCCAAAAGACAGGGACGAACACCGGGGAGCTGTTTTTT
TRBV7-3	TRBJ1-1	-	CASSLRRGTEAFF	TGTGCCAGCAGCTTAAGGCGGGGGACTGAAGCTTTCTTT
TRBV6-5	TRBJ1-2	TRBD1	CASSSPGGAGGYTF	TGTGCCAGCAGTTCCCCAGGGGGAGCAGGGGGCTACACCTTC
TRBV11-2	TRBJ2-5	-	CASSLVSPWGGLEETQYF	TGTGCCAGCAGCTTAGTTTCCCCCTGGGGGGGCCTTGAAGAGACCCAGTACTTC
TRBV14	TRBJ2-7	-	CASSSQRYEQYF	TGTGCCAGCAGCTCCCAGCGCTACGAGCAGTACTTC
TRBV30	TRBJ1-2	-	CAWSAGQSYGYTF	TGTGCCTGGAGTGCTGGACAGTCCTATGGCTACACCTTC
TRBV6-5	TRBJ1-2	TRBD1	CASSSPGQGARYGYTF	TGTGCCAGCAGTTCCCCGGGACAGGGGGCTCGCTATGGCTACACCTTC
TRBV20-1	TRBJ1-2	-	CSARRGNGYTF	TGCAGTGCGCGTCGGGGAAATGGCTACACCTTC
TRBV3-1/TRBV3-2	TRBJ1-2	-	CASSQGAQSYGYTF	TGTGCCAGCAGCCAAGGGGCACAGAGCTATGGCTACACCTTC
TRBV7-3	TRBJ1-4	-	CASSLKGVDEKLFF	TGTGCCAGCAGCTTAAAGGGAGTAGATGAAAAACTGTTTTTT
TRBV19	TRBJ1-1	TRBD1	CASSSTPGTGFWGTEAFF	TGTGCCAGTAGTTCGACCCCCGGGACAGGGTTTTGGGGCACTGAAGCTTTCTTT